This T cell receptor beta chain originates from a study of T cell responses to AZD1222 COVID-19 vaccine. About the research overall: Second doses were pooled across both intervals (about 4 or about 12 weeks).

This CDR3 region has 16 residues. Germline lookup yields CDR1 SGHVS and CDR2 FQNEAQ. V was pared by 2 bases and J by 0 bases, with 5 bases of the junction left unmatched. Some clones are missing from TCRdb's copy, which holds only in-frame ones; the method was immunoSEQ multiplex PCR. The table has roughly 180,000 clones, about nine tenths seen once. The table lists this clone with a count of one. The sample was peripheral blood, taken on day 0 of AZD1222 vaccination. The rearrangement uses TRBV7-8 and TRBJ2-3; 7 bases are shared with TRBD2. This TCR derives from an adult in good health. The CDR3 DNA sequence: TGTGCCAGCAGCTTATGGGGCGGGGGTAGCACAGATACGCAGTATTTT. It codes for CASSLWGGGSTDTQYF.